These 19 T cell receptor beta chains were sequenced from one sample in a study of blood T cell repertoires in COVID-19. Data came from immunoSEQ multiplex PCR; TCRdb stores just in-frame clones and leaves some out. Of about 140,000 clones in the sample, almost 90% were seen once. Material: peripheral blood. These receptors were taken from a woman aged 55-70 years with acute or convalescent COVID-19.

This clone was seen just once. The chain recombines TRBV12-3 or TRBV12-4 with TRBJ1-5; D possibly corresponds to TRBD1 (6 bases). Trimming stripped 9 bases from V and 6 bases from J, with 12 bases between. The CDR3 sequence is 12 residues long. The chain's CDR3 is CASAQGSQPQHF. CDR3 DNA sequence: TGTGCCAGTGCACAGGGAAGTCAGCCCCAGCATTTT.

The chain links TRBV9 to TRBJ2-1; 9 bases agree with TRBD1. The CDR3 runs to 14 residues. Trimming cost V 5 bases and J 7 bases; bases outside gene matches: 7. Germline V CDR1 and CDR2: SGDLS, YYNGEE. CDR3 amino acids: CASSPGQGQNEQFF. The CDR3 nucleotides are TGTGCCAGCAGTCCGGGACAGGGACAAAATGAGCAGTTCTTC.

The sample holds one count of this clone. The chain uses TRBV25-1 and TRBJ2-3; D is ambiguous. CDR1 and CDR2 from the germline V gene are MGHDK and SYGVNS. This CDR3 has 15 amino acids. V dropped 2 bases and J dropped 1 base, with 10 bases sitting between them. CDR3 sequence (DNA): TGTGCCAGCAGTGAAGCTGGTCGGGGCACAGATACGCAGTATTTT. It yields the protein CASSEAGRGTDTQYF.

V usage is TRBV6-1 and J usage is TRBJ2-7, with 9 bases identical to TRBD2. This CDR3 spans 14 amino acids. After removal of 7 bases from V and 5 bases from J, the junction contained 9 bases not matched to a gene. Germline lookup yields CDR1 MNHNS and CDR2 SASEGT. In nucleotides, the CDR3 is TGTGCCAGCACCGAGCGGGGGGCCCAGAACGAGCAGTACTTC. Protein: CASTERGAQNEQYF.

This clone was seen just once. This chain uses TRBV4-3 with TRBJ2-5, with 9 bases aligning to TRBD2. This CDR3 is 15 amino acids long. The V gene's germline CDR1 is LGHNA and CDR2 YSLEER. V gave up 3 bases and J gave up 0 bases; unmatched junction bases: 2. CDR3 coding DNA: TGCGCCAGCAGCCACTCTAGCGGGGACCAAGAGACCCAGTACTTC. This codes for CASSHSSGDQETQYF.

CDR3 DNA sequence: TGTGCCATCGCCCCAGGCCCCTACGAGCAGTACTTC. Its translation: CAIAPGPYEQYF. The chain has TRBV10-3 and TRBJ2-7; D unresolved. The length of the CDR3 is 12 residues. With 8 bases removed from V and 2 bases from J, the gap between germline ends came to 10 bases. The germline CDR1 and CDR2 sequences are ENHRY and SYGVKD.

The V and J genes are TRBV7-8 and TRBJ1-6; TRBD1 might be the D (6 bases). CDR1 is SGHVS, CDR2 FQNEAQ, per germline. This CDR3 has 14 amino acids. Trimming shortened V by 5 bases and J by 12 bases, and 17 bases separated the two germline ends. The CDR3 region is CASSPGGGARPLHF. CDR3 nucleotide sequence: TGTGCCAGCAGCCCGGGTGGGGGGGCTCGACCCCTCCACTTT.

This chain connects TRBV4-2 to TRBJ2-2, with 7 positions matching TRBD1. This CDR3 is 16 amino acids long. Germline trimming cut 2 bases from V and 0 bases from J; bases unmatched to any gene: 3. Germline V gene sequence: CDR1 LGHNA, CDR2 YNFKEQ. The CDR3 DNA is TGTGCCAGCAGCCAAACAGGGGTCCCGAACACCGGGGAGCTGTTTTTT. Its translation is CASSQTGVPNTGELFF.

The chain recombines TRBV5-1 with TRBJ2-4, with 7 bases fitting TRBD1. V lost 1 base and J lost 12; bases outside the gene matches: 13. The germline CDR1 and CDR2 sequences are SGHRS and YFSETQ. This CDR3 has 15 amino acids. CDR3 sequence reads: CASSLMGSEGAAQYF. The CDR3 DNA reads TGCGCCAGCAGCTTGATGGGGTCCGAGGGGGCAGCTCAGTACTTC.

This chain links TRBV30 with TRBJ1-1; TRBD1 is a possible D gene (6 bases). The CDR3 extends over 12 amino acids. Germline loops: CDR1 GTSNPN, CDR2 SVGIG (reference sequence). V was pared by 3 bases and J by 5 bases, with 10 bases between. The CDR3 region is CAWSTGRTEAFF. The CDR3 nucleotides are TGTGCCTGGAGCACAGGGAGAACTGAAGCTTTCTTT.

The chain combines TRBV7-8 with TRBJ1-2; D gene uncertain. The CDR3 extends over 16 amino acids. The V gene lost 5 bases and the J gene lost 4 bases, with 20 bases spanning the gap. From germline, CDR1 is SGHVS and CDR2 FQNEAQ. The CDR3 loop reads CASSAYREPRSYGYTF. The CDR3 DNA follows: TGTGCCAGCAGCGCCTACAGAGAGCCGAGATCCTATGGCTACACCTTC.

V is TRBV5-1 and J is TRBJ1-1; D call uncertain. Germline V lookup: CDR1 SGHRS, CDR2 YFSETQ. V was shortened by 4 bases and J by 1 base, with 17 bases between the two germline ends. The CDR3 covers 16 residues. The CDR3 loop reads CASSPANPQENTEAFF. CDR3 sequence (DNA): TGCGCCAGCAGCCCGGCCAATCCCCAGGAGAACACTGAAGCTTTCTTT.

V is TRBV7-2 and J is TRBJ2-1; TRBD2 aligns across 12 bases. J gave up 4 bases and V 5 bases, and 6 bases lay outside the gene matches. Germline V gene lookup returns CDR1 SGHTA and CDR2 FQGNSA. CDR3 size: 16 residues. The CDR3 region is CASSIETSGGYNEQFF. Here the CDR3 DNA reads TGTGCCAGCAGCATAGAGACTAGCGGGGGATACAATGAGCAGTTCTTC.

V is TRBV6-6 and J is TRBJ2-2; 9 nucleotides match TRBD1. The trim removed 10 bases at V and 4 bases at J, leaving 10 bases unmatched. The CDR3 consists of 15 residues. The germline V gene encodes CDR1 MNHNY and CDR2 SVGAGI (reference sequence). CDR3 region: CAIPRDRESTGELFF. The DNA of the CDR3 is TGTGCCATCCCGCGGGACAGGGAAAGCACCGGGGAGCTGTTTTTT.

The rearrangement joins TRBV28 to TRBJ1-2; D unresolved. V dropped 6 bases and J dropped 5 bases, with 7 bases sitting between them. The CDR3 sequence is 11 residues long. Per germline, CDR1 MDHEN and CDR2 SYDVKM. In DNA form, the CDR3 reads TGTGCCAGCAGCGGGTATTATGGCTACACCTTC. This gives the protein CASSGYYGYTF.

The rearrangement links TRBV7-6 to TRBJ2-1; 7 bases line up with TRBD1. Germline loops: CDR1 SGHVS, CDR2 FNYEAQ. With V trimmed by 0 bases and J by 0 bases, 17 bases remained unmatched. The CDR3 spans 21 residues. The CDR3 DNA reads TGTGCCAGCAGCTTAGCAATGGACAGGATCGAACCGTATAGCTCCTACAATGAGCAGTTCTTC. Protein product: CASSLAMDRIEPYSSYNEQFF.

V usage is TRBV6-5 and J usage is TRBJ1-5, with D perhaps TRBD1 (5 bases). This CDR3 region has 15 residues. From germline, CDR1 is MNHEY and CDR2 SVGAGI. V was trimmed by 5 bases and J by 6 bases, leaving 17 bases between them. In DNA form, the CDR3 reads TGTGCCAGCAGTATAGGGGTGGCGGCAATTCAGCCCCAGCATTTT. This translates into CASSIGVAAIQPQHF.

This sequence joins TRBV19 and TRBJ2-5, with 9 bases that match TRBD2. CDR1 LNHDA and CDR2 SQIVND come from the germline V gene (reference sequence). The CDR3 totals 17 residues. J lost 5 bases, V lost 7 bases, and 17 bases had no gene match. Here the CDR3 DNA reads TGTGCCAGTACCGAGCGCGGGGGGGCCCGGGGTTTGGAGACCCAGTACTTC. Its protein is CASTERGGARGLETQYF.

This chain joins TRBV29-1 and TRBJ2-7, with D tentatively TRBD2 (5 bases). Germline-derived CDR1 and CDR2 are SQVTM and ANQGSEA. The CDR3 contains 14 residues. The V end was cut by 1 base, the J end by 3 bases, with 13 bases between. The CDR3 DNA reads TGCAGCGTTGAAGTGGCGGGTCGGGGCTACGAGCAGTACTTC. Its protein is CSVEVAGRGYEQYF.